This T cell receptor beta chain came from a study of T cell responses to AZD1222 COVID-19 vaccine. TCRdb's copy holds only in-frame clones and misses some; the assay was immunoSEQ multiplex PCR. The sample lists some 200,000 clones, 85% to 90% occurring once. Germline V gives CDR1 GTSNPN, CDR2 SVGIG (reference sequence). There are 14 residues in the CDR3. The V and J ends lost 3 bases and 3 bases, in that order; junction bases with no gene match: 5. Worth noting for this clone: Its target is not known.

The study's findings and limits: Only a handful of AZD1222 recipients tested seropositive at baseline. After the peak T cell response, and only then, were repertoires sampled.

The clonotype was recovered from an adult in good health. The chain has TRBV30 and TRBJ1-3; 7 bases map to TRBD1. This sample comprised peripheral blood, obtained on day 0 of AZD1222 vaccination. Written as DNA, the CDR3 is TGTGCCTGGAGCCTCAGGGGGTATGGAAACACCATATATTTT. As protein: CAWSLRGYGNTIYF.